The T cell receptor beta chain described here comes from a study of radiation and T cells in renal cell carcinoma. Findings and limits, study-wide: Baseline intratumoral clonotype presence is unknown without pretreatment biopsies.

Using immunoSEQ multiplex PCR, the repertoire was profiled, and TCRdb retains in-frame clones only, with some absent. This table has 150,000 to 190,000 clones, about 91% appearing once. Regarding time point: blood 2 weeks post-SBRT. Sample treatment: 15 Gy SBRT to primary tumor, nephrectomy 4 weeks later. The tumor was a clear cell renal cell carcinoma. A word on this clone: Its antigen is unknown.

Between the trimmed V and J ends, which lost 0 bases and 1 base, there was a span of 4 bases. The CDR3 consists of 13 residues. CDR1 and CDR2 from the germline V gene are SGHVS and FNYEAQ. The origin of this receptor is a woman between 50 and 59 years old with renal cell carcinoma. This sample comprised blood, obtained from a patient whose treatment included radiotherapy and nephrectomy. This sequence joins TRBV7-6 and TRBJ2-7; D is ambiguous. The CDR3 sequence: CASSLAQSYEQYF. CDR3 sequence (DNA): TGTGCCAGCAGCTTAGCGCAGTCCTACGAGCAGTACTTC. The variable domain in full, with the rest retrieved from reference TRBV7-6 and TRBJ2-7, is GAGVSQSPRYKVTKRGQDVALRCDPISGHVSLYWYRQALGQGPEFLTYFNYEAQQDKSGLPNDRFSAERPEGSISTLTIQRTEQRDSAMYRCASSLAQSYEQYFGPGTRLTVT.